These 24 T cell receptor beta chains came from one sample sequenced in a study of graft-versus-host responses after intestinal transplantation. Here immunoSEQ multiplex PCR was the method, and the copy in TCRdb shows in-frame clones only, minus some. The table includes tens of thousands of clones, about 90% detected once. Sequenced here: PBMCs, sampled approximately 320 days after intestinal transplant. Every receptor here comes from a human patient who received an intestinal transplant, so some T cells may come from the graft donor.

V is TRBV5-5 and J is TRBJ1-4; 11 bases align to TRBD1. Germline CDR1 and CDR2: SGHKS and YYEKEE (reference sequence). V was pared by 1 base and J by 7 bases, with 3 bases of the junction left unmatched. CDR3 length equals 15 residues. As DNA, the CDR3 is TGTGCCAGCAGCTTGTCCGGGACAGGGGGTGAAAAACTGTTTTTT. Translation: CASSLSGTGGEKLFF.

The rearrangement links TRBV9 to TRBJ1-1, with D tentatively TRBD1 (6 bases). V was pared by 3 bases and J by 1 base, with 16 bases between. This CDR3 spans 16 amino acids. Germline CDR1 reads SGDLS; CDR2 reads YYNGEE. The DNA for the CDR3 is TGTGCCAGCAGCGCGGACCCGGGCAGGGGGAACACTGAAGCTTTCTTT. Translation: CASSADPGRGNTEAFF.

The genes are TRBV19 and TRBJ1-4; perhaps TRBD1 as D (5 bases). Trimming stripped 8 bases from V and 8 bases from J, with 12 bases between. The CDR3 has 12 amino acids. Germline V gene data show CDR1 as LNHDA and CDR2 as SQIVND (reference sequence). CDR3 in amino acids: CASSAGGEKLFF. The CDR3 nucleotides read TGTGCCAGTTCAGCCGGGGGAGAAAAACTGTTTTTT.

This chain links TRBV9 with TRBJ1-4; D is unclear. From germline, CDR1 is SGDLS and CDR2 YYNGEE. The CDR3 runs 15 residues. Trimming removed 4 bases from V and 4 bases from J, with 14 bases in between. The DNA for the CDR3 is TGTGCCAGCAGCTTACTCGGCACCGGTAATGAAAAACTGTTTTTT. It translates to CASSLLGTGNEKLFF.

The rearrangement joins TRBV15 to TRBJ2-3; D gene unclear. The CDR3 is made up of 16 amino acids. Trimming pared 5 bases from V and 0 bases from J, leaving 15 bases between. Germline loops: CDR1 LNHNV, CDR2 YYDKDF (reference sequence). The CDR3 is CATSGMQTTSTDTQYF. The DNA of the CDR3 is TGTGCCACCAGCGGGATGCAGACAACTAGCACAGATACGCAGTATTTT.

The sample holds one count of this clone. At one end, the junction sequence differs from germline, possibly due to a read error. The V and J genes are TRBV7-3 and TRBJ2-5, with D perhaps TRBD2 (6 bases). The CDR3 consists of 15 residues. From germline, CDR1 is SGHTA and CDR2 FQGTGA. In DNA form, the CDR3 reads TGTGCCAGCAGGGCTAGCGAGAAAAAGCAAGACACCCAGTACTTC. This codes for CASRASEKKQDTQYF.

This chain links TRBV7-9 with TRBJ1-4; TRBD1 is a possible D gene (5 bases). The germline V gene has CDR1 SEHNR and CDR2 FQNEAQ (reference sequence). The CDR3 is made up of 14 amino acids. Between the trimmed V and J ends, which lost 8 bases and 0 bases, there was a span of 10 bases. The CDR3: CASRGVSTNEKLFF. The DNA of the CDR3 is TGTGCCAGCCGAGGGGTTTCAACTAATGAAAAACTGTTTTTT.

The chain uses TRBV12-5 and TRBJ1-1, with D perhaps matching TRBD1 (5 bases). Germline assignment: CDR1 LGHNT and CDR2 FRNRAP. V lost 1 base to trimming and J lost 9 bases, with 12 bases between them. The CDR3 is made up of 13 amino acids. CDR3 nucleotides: TGTGCTAGTGGTTTGGCAAGGGCAGGGAAAGCTTTCTTT. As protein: CASGLARAGKAFF.

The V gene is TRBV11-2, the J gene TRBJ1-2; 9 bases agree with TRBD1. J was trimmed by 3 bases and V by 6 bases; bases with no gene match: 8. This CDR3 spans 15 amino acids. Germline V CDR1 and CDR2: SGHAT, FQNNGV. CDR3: CASRRPGTGYYGYTF. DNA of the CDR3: TGTGCCAGCAGAAGACCCGGGACAGGGTACTATGGCTACACCTTC.

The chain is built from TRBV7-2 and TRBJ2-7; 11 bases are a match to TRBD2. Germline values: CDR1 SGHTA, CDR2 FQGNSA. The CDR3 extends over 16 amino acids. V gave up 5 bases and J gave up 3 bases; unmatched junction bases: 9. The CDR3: CASSPSSGGTFYEQYF. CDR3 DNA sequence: TGTGCCAGCAGCCCCTCTAGCGGGGGGACTTTCTACGAGCAGTACTTC.

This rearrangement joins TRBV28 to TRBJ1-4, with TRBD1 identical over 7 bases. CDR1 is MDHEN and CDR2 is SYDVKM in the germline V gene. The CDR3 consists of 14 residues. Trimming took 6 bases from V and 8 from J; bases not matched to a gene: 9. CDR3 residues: CASRSTGRREKLFF. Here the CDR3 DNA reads TGTGCCAGCAGATCGACAGGGCGGAGGGAAAAACTGTTTTTT.

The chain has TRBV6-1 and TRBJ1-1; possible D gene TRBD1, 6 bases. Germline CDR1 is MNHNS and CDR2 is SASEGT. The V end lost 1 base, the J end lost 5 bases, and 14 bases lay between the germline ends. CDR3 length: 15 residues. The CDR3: CASSEDGGQNTEAFF. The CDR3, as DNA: TGTGCCAGCAGTGAAGACGGGGGGCAGAATACTGAAGCTTTCTTT.

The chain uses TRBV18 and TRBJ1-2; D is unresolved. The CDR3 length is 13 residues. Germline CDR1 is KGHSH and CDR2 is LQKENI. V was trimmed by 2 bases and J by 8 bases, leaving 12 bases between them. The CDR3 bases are TGTGCCAGCTCACCAACGACGGGGAGAGGCTACACCTTC. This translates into CASSPTTGRGYTF.

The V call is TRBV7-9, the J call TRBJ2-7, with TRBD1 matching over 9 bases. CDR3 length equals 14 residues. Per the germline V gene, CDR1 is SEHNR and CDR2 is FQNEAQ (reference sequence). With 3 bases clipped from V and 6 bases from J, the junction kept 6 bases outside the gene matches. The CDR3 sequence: CASSLDRGFREQYF. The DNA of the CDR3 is TGTGCCAGCAGCTTGGACAGGGGTTTCCGCGAGCAGTACTTC.

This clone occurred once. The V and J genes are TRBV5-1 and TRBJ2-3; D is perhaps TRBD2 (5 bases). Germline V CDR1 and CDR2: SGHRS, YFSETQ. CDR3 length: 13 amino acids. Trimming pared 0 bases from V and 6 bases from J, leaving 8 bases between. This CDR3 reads CASSLEDSDTQYF. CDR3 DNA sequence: TGCGCCAGCAGCTTGGAGGACTCGGATACGCAGTATTTT.

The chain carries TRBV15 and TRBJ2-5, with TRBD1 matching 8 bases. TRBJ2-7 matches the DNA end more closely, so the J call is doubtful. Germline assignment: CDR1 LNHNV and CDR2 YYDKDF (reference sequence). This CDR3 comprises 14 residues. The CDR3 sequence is CATSRRGRGYEQYF. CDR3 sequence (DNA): TGTGCCACCAGCCGCAGGGGGCGCGGATACGAGCAGTACTTC.

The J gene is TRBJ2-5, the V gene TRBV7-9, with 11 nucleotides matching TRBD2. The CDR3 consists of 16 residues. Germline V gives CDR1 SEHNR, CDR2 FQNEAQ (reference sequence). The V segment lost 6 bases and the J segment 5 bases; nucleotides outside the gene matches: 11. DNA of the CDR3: TGTGCCAGCAGAAAGTGGGTCGGGACTAGCGGTGAGACCCAGTACTTC. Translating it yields CASRKWVGTSGETQYF.

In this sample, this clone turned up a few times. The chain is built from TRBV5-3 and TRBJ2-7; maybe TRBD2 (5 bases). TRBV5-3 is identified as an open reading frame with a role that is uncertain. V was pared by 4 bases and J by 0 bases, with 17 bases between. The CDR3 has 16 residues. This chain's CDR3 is CARSRTPAAYSYEQYF. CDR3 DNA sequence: TGTGCCAGAAGCAGAACCCCAGCGGCTTACTCCTACGAGCAGTACTTC.

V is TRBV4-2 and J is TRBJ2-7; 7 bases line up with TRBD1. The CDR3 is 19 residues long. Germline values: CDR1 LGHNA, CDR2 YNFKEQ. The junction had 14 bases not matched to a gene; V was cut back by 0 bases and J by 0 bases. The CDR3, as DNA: TGTGCCAGCAGCCAAGATGGTATCGGGTCGGCAGGGGGCTCCTACGAGCAGTACTTC. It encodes CASSQDGIGSAGGSYEQYF.

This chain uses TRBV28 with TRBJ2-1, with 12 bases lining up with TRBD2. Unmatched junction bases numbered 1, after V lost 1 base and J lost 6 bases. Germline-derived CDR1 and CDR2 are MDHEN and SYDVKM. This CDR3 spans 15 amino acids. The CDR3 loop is CASSLSSGRVNEQFF. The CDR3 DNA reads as TGTGCCAGCAGTTTATCTAGCGGGAGGGTCAATGAGCAGTTCTTC.

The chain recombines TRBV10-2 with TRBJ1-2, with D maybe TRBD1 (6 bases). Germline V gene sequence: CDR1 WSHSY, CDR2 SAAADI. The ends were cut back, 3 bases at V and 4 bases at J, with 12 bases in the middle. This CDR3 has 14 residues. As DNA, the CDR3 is TGCGCCAGCAGTGAACAGGGAGCTTTCTATGGCTACACCTTC. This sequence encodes CASSEQGAFYGYTF.

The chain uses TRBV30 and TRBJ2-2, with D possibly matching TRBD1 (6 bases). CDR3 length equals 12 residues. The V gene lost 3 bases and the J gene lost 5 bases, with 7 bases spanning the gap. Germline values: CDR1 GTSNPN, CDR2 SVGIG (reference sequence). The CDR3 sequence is CAWSQGTGELFF. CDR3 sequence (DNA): TGTGCCTGGAGCCAGGGGACCGGGGAGCTGTTTTTT.

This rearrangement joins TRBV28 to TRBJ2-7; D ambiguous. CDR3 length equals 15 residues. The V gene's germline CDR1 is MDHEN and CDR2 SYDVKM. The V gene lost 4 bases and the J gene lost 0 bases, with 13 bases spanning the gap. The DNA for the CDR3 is TGTGCCAGCAGTTCCCCTTTGACACGCTCCTACGAGCAGTACTTC. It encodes CASSSPLTRSYEQYF.

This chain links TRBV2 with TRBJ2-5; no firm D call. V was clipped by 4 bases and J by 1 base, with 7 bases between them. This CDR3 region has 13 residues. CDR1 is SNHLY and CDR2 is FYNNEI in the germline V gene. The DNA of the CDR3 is TGTGCCAGCAGTGGGGCGCTCCAAGAGACCCAGTACTTC. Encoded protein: CASSGALQETQYF.